This TCR beta chain was documented in a study of cytomegalovirus exposure and HLA in healthy donors. Study summary: Earlier sequencing of about 179 million T cells yielded 95 million to 120 million unique TCR beta sequences.

Primers for the PCR totalled 60 Vbeta and 13 Jbeta. Data came from immunoSEQ multiplex PCR; TCRdb stores just in-frame clones and leaves some out. The data contain about 130,000 clones, roughly 85% of them seen just once; the ten biggest clones take up about 6.7%. About this clone itself: Antigen unknown.

Germline CDR1 and CDR2: KGHSH and LQKENI. CDR3 length equals 16 residues. The ends lost 4 bases at V and 0 bases at J; junction bases unmatched: 5. Whole-study results and caveats: Earlier analysis found most TCR beta V segments productive about 87% or about 30% of the time. The likely explanation for a cluster of highly shared sequence variants was sequencing artifact.

The sequence was obtained from a woman aged 25 to 39 in good health and CMV-seropositive. The rearrangement uses TRBV18 and TRBJ2-3; 9 bases fit TRBD2. The specimen was PBMCs. CDR3: CASSLLAGPSTDTQYF. The CDR3 nucleotides read TGTGCCAGCTCACTGCTAGCGGGGCCCAGCACAGATACGCAGTATTTT.